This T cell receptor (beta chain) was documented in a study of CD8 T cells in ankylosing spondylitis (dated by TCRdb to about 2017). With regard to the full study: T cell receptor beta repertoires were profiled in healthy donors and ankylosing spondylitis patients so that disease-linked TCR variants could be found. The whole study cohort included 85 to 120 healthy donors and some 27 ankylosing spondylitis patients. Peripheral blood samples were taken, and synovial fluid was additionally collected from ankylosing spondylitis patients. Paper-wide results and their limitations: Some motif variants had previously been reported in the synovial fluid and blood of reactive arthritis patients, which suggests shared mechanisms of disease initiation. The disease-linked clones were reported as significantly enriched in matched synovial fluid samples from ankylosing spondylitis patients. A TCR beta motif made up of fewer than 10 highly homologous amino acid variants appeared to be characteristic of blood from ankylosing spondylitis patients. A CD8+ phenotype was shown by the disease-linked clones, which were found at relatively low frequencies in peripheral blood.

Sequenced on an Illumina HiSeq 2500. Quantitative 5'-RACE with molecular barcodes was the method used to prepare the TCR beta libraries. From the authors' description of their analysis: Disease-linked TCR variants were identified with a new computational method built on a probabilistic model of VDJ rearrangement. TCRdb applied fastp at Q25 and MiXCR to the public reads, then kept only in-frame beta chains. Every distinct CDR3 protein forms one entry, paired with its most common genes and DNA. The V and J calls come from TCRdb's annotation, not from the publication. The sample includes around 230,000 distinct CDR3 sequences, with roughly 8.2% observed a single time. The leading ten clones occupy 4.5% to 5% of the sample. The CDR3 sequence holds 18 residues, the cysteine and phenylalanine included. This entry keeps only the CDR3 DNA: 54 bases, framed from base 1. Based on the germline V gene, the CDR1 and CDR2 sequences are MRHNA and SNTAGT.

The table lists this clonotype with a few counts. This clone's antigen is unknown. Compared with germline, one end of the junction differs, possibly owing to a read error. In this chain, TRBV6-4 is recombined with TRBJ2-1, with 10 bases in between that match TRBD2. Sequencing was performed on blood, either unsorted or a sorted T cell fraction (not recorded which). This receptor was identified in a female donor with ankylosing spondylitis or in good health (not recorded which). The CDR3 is CTSSLGFAGAGGDNEQFF. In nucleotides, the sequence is TGTACCAGCAGTTTGGGTTTTGCGGGAGCGGGAGGGGACAATGAGCAGTTCTTC.